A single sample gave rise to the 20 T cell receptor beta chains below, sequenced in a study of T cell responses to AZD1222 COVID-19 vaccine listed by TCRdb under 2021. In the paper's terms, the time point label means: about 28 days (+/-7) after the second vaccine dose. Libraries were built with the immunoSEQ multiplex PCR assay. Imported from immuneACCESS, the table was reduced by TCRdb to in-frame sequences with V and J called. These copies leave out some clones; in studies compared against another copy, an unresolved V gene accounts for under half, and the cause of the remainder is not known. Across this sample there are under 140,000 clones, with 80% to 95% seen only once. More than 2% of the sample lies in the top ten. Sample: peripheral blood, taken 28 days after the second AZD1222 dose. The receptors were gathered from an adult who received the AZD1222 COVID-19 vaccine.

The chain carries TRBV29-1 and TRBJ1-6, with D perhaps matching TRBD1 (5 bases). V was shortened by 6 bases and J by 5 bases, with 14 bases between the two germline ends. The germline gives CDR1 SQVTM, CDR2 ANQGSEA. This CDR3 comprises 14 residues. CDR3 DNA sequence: TGCAGCGTCAGAAAAGCGGACAATAATTCACCCCTCCACTTT. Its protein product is CSVRKADNNSPLHF.

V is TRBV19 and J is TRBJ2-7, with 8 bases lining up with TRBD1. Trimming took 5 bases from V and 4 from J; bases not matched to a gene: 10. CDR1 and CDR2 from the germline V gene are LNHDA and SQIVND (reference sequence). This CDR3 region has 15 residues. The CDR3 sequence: CASSPRGQGRYEQYF. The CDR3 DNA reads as TGTGCCAGTAGTCCCAGGGGGCAGGGAAGGTACGAGCAGTACTTC.

Here the CDR3 DNA reads TGTGCCAGCAGGGGCGGACAGGGTAGGGGGCATACTGAAGCTTTCTTT. Encoded protein: CASRGGQGRGHTEAFF. The chain carries TRBV28 and TRBJ1-1; 8 bases are a match to TRBD1. The CDR3 is made up of 16 amino acids. Germline V gives CDR1 MDHEN, CDR2 SYDVKM. The V gene end was trimmed by 6 bases and the J gene end by 5 bases; junction bases not matched to a gene: 14.

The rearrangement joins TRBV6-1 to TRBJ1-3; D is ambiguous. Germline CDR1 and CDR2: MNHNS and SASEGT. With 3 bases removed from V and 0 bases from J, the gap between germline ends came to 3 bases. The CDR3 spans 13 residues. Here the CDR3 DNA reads TGTGCCAGCAGTGACAGCTCTGGAAACACCATATATTTT. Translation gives CASSDSSGNTIYF.

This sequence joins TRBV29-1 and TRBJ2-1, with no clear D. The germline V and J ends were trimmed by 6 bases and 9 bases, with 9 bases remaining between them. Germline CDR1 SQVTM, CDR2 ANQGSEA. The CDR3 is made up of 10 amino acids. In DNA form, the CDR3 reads TGCAGCGTCCGTGGGCCTGAGCAGTTCTTC. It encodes CSVRGPEQFF.

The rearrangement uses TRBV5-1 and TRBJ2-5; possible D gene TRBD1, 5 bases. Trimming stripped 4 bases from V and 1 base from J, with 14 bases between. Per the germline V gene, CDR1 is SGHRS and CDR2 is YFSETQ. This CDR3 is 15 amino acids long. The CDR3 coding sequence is TGCGCCAGCAGCCCGGAGACAGAACGCCAAGAGACCCAGTACTTC. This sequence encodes CASSPETERQETQYF.

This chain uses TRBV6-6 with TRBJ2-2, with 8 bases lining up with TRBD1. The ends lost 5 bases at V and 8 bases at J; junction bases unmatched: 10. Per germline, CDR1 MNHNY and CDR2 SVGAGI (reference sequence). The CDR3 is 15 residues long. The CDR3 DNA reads TGTGCCAGCAGTGGGACAGGAACCAACCGGGGGGAGCTGTTTTTT. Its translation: CASSGTGTNRGELFF.

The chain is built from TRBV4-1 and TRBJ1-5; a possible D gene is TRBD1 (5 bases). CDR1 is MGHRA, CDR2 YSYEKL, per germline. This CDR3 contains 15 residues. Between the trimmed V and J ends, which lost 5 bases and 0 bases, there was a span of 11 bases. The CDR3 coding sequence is TGCGCCAGCAGCACGGACAACTATAGCAATCAGCCCCAGCATTTT. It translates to CASSTDNYSNQPQHF.

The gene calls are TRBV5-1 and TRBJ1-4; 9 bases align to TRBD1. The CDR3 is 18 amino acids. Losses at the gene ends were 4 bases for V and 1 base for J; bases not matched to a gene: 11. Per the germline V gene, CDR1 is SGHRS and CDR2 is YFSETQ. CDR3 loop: CASSLGTGWDKTNEKLFF. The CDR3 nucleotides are TGCGCCAGCAGCCTCGGGACAGGGTGGGACAAAACTAATGAAAAACTGTTTTTT.

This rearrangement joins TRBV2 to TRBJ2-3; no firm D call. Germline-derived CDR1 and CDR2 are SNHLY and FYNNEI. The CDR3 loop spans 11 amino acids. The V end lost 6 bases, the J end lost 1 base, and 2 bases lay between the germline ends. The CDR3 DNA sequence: TGTGCCAGCAGGGGCACAGATACGCAGTATTTT. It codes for CASRGTDTQYF.

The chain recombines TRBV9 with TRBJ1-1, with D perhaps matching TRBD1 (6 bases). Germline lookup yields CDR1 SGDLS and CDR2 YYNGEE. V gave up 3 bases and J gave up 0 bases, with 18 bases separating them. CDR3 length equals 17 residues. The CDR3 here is CASSGEVQGLMNTEAFF. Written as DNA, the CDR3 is TGTGCCAGCAGCGGAGAGGTACAGGGTTTGATGAACACTGAAGCTTTCTTT. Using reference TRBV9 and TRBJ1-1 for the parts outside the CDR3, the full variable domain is DSGVTQTPKHLITATGQRVTLRCSPRSGDLSVYWYQQSLDQGLQFLIQYYNGEERAKGNILERFSAQQFPDLHSELNLSSLELGDSALYFCASSGEVQGLMNTEAFFGQGTRLTVV.

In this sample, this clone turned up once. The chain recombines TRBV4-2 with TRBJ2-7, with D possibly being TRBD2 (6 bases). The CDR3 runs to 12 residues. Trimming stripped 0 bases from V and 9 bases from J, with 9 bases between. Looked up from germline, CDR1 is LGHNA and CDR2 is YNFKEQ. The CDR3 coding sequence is TGTGCCAGCAGCCAAGATAAGGAGGGGCAGTACTTC. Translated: CASSQDKEGQYF.

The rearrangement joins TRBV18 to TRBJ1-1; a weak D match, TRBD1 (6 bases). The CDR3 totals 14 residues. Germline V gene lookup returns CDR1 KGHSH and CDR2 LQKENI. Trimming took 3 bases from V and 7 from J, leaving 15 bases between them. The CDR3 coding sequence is TGTGCCAGCTCACCCCGACAGGATCCTATTGAAGCTTTCTTT. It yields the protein CASSPRQDPIEAFF.

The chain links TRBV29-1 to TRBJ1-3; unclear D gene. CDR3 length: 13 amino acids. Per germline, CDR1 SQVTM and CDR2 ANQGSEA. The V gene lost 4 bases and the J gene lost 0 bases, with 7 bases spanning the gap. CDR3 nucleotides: TGCAGCGTTGGCTGGGCCTCTGGAAACACCATATATTTT. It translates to CSVGWASGNTIYF. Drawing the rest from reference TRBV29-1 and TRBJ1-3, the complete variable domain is SAVISQKPSRDICQRGTSLTIQCQVDSQVTMMFWYRQQPGQSLTLIATANQGSEATYESGFVIDKFPISRPNLTFSTLTVSNMSPEDSSIYLCSVGWASGNTIYFGEGSWLTVV.

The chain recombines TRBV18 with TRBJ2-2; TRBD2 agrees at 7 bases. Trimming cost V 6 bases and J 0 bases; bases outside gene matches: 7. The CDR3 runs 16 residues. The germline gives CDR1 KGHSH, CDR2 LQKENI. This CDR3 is CASSKLRGTNTGELFF. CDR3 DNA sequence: TGTGCCAGCTCCAAGTTGCGGGGGACGAACACCGGGGAGCTGTTTTTT.

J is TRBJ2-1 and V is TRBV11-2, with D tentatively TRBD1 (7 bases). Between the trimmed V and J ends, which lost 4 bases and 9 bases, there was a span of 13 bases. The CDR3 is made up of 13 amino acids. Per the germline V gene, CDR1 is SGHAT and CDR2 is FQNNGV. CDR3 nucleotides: TGTGCCAGCAGCTCAGGGGGGCTCAGTGAGCAGTTCTTC. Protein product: CASSSGGLSEQFF.

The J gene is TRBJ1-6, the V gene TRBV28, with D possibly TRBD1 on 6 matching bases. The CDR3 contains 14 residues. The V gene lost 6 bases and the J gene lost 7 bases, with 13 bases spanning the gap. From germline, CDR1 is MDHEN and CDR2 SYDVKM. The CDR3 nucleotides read TGTGCCAGCAGCCCAGGGGCCGGGAATTCACCCCTCCACTTT. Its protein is CASSPGAGNSPLHF.

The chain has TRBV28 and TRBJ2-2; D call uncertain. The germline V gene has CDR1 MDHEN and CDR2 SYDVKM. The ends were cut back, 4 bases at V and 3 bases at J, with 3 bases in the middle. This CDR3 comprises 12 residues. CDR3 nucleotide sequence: TGTGCCAGCAGTTCTTACACCGGGGAGCTGTTTTTT. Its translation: CASSSYTGELFF.

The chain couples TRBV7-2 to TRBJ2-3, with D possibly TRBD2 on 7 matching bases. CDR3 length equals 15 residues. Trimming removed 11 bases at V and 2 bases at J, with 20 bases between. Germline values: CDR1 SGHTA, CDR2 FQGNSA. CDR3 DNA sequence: TGTGCCGGAGGTAACGGGGGGCCCTACACAGATACGCAGTATTTT. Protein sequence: CAGGNGGPYTDTQYF.

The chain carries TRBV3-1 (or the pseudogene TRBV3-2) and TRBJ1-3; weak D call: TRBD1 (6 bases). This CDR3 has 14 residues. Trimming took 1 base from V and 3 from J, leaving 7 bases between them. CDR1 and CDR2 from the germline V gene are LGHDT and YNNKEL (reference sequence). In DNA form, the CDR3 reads TGTGCCAGCAGCCAAGGGACAGTTGGAAACACCATATATTTT. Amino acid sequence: CASSQGTVGNTIYF.